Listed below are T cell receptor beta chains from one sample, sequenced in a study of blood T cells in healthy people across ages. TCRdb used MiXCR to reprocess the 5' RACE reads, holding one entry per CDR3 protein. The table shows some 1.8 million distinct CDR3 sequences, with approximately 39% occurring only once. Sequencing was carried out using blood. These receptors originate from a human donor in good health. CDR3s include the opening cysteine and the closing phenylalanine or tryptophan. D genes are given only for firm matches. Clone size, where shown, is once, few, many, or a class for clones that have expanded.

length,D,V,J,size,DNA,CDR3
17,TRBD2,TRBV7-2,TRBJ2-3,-,TGTGCCAGCAGCTTAGTCGGGACTAGCGGTAGTACAGATACGCAGTATTTT,CASSLVGTSGSTDTQYF
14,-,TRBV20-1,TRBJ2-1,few,TGCAGTGCTGATCCAAACCCATATAACAATGAGCAGTTCTTC,CSADPNPYNNEQFF
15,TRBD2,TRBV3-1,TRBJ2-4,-,TGTGCCAGCGCTCTCGGAGAGGGACTAGCGCGAGTTCAGTACTTC,CASALGEGLARVQYF
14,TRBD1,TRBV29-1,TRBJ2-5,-,TGCAGCGTTGACCTCGGGACAGACGCGTTAACCCAGTACTTC,CSVDLGTDALTQYF
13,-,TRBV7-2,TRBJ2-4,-,TGTGCCAGCAGCTTCACGGGTCAATACGAGCAGCACTTC,CASSFTGQYEQHF
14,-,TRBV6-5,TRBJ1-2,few,TGTGCCAGCAGTTCCTCAACAGGGAACTATGGCTACACCTTC,CASSSSTGNYGYTF
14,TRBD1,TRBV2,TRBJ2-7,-,TGTGCCAGCAGAATCGGACAGGGTCCCTACGAGCAGTACTTC,CASRIGQGPYEQYF
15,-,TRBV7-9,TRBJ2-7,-,TGTGCCAGCAGCTTACAGGGGAGGCGGACCTACGAGCAGTACTTC,CASSLQGRRTYEQYF
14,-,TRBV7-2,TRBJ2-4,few,TGTGCCAGCAGCTTAGACGCGGGGGCGAACATTCAGTACTTC,CASSLDAGANIQYF
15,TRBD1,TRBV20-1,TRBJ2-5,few,TGCAGTGCTAAAGACCCGACAGGGAGCAAAGAGACCCAGTACTTC,CSAKDPTGSKETQYF
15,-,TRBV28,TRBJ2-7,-,TGTGCCAGCACTTACCACGAAGGGGTCCTGTACGAGCAGTACTTC,CASTYHEGVLYEQYF
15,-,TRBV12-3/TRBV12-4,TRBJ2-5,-,TGTGCCAACAGCCCCAGCAGGGGACCTGGGGAGACCCAGTACTTC,CANSPSRGPGETQYF
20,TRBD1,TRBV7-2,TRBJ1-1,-,TGTGCCAGCAGCTTTACGTTGGTTTGGAGGCAGGGGGCGGAAAACACTGAAGCTTTCTTT,CASSFTLVWRQGAENTEAFF
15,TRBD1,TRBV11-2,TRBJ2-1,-,TGTGCCAGCAGCGACCGGGACAGGCTGTACGATGAGCAGTTCTTC,CASSDRDRLYDEQFF
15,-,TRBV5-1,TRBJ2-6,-,TGCGCCAGCAGCTCGACAGCTTCTGGGGCCAACGTCCTGACTTTC,CASSSTASGANVLTF
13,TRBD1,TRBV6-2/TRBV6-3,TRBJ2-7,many,TGTGCCAGCAGTTGGGACAGCTCCTACGAGCAGTACTTC,CASSWDSSYEQYF
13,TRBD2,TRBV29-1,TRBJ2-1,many,TGCAGCGTTTGTATGTCGGGGGGCAATGAGCAGTTCTTC,CSVCMSGGNEQFF
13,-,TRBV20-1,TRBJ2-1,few,TGCAGTGCTAGGACAGACTCCTACAATGAGCAGTTCTTC,CSARTDSYNEQFF
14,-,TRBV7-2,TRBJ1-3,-,TGTGCCAGCAGCTTCTCAGCCTCTGGAAACACCATATATTTT,CASSFSASGNTIYF
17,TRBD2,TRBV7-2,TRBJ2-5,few,TGTGCCACCCAGACTAGCGGGGGGCTCGTAGATGGGGAGACCCAGTACTTC,CATQTSGGLVDGETQYF
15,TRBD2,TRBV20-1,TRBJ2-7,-,TGCAGTGCTAGATCGGCTAGCGGGGGGACCTACGAGCAGTACTTC,CSARSASGGTYEQYF
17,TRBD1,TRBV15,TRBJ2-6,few,TGTGCCACCAGCAGAGTACAGGGGACCCCCGGGGCCAACGTCCTGACTTTC,CATSRVQGTPGANVLTF
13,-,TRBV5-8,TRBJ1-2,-,TGTGCCAGCAGCTTGGAACAGGCCTATGGCTACACCTTC,CASSLEQAYGYTF
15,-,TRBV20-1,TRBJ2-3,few,TGCAGCCAGGGTGGGGCCAGTGGGGGGACAGATACGCAGTATTTT,CSQGGASGGTDTQYF
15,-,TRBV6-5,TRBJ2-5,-,TGTGCCAGCAGTTACGCTCTAGCGACCCAAGAGACCCAGTACTTC,CASSYALATQETQYF
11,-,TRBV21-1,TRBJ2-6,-,TGTGCCAGCACCGGGGCCAACGTCCGGACTTTC,CASTGANVRTF
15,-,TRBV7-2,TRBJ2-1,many,TGTGCCAGCAGCTCGACAGCGAGCTCCTACAATGAGCAGTTCTTC,CASSSTASSYNEQFF
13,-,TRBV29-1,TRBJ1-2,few,TGCAGCGTTGATGGTCCCGGGGGGAGCGGCTACACCTTC,CSVDGPGGSGYTF